Shown below are 9 T cell receptor beta chains from a single sample sequenced in a study of CD8+CD57+ T cells in acquired aplastic anemia. TCR beta VDJ and CDR3 profiles were obtained from a genomic DNA template. TCRdb fed the reads into MiXCR, producing one record per CDR3 protein. The sample carries some 200,000 distinct CDR3 sequences, approximately 57% recorded once. Sequenced: sorted CD4+, CD8+, or CD8+CD57+ T cells (not recorded which) from PBMCs. Source of these receptors: a human donor in good health.

Notes on this clonotype: Its ends do not fully match the called genes, so a read error is possible. The gene calls are TRBV20-1 and TRBJ1-6, with TRBD1 as a possible D gene (5 bases). Germline V lookup: CDR1 DFQATT, CDR2 SNEGSKA (reference sequence). The CDR3 contains 12 residues. The CDR3 DNA reads as TGCTGTGCTAGAGCAGGGCGTTCACCCCTCCACTTT. It translates to CCARAGRSPLHF.

The genes are TRBV4-1 and TRBJ2-7; D not resolved. V was shortened by 0 bases and J by 4 bases, with 7 bases between the two germline ends. CDR1 and CDR2 (germline): MGHRA, YSYEKL. This CDR3 region has 13 residues. CDR3 region: CASSQDMGYEQYF. The CDR3 DNA follows: TGCGCCAGCAGCCAAGATATGGGGTACGAGCAGTACTTC.

The rearrangement joins TRBV14 to TRBJ2-1; tentative D call: TRBD1 (5 bases). Trimming took 0 bases from V and 1 from J, leaving 7 bases between them. Per germline, CDR1 SGHDN and CDR2 FVKESK. The CDR3 spans 15 residues. The chain's CDR3 is CASSQDHRSYNEQFF. The CDR3 bases are TGTGCCAGCAGCCAAGACCACAGGTCCTACAATGAGCAGTTCTTC. The variable domain in full, completed from reference TRBV14 and TRBJ2-1, reads EAGVTQFPSHSVIEKGQTVTLRCDPISGHDNLYWYRRVMGKEIKFLLHFVKESKQDESGMPNNRFLAERTGGTYSTLKVQPAELEDSGVYFCASSQDHRSYNEQFFGPGTRLTVL.

The J gene is TRBJ1-5, the V gene TRBV24-1; 7 nucleotides align to TRBD1. Germline trimming cut 4 bases from V and 3 bases from J; bases unmatched to any gene: 5. Germline lookup yields CDR1 KGHDR and CDR2 SFDVKD. The CDR3 has 15 residues. CDR3: CATSEGTVLNQPQHF. The CDR3 bases are TGTGCCACCAGTGAAGGGACAGTGCTCAATCAGCCCCAGCATTTT.

About this clonotype: This CDR3 is missing its conserved last phenylalanine or tryptophan, likely due to a read error. V is TRBV5-1 and J is TRBJ2-1; 11 positions agree with TRBD1. The V gene's germline CDR1 is SGHRS and CDR2 YFSETQ. This CDR3 region has 15 residues. V was pared by 3 bases and J by 8 bases, with 7 bases of the junction left unmatched. CDR3 sequence (DNA): TGCGCCAGCAGCTACGGGACAGGGGGGGCCGATGAGCAGTTCTCC. Amino acid sequence: CASSYGTGGADEQFS.

This clonotype was recorded only once. J is TRBJ2-7 and V is TRBV29-1; TRBD2 might be the D (6 bases). Germline V gives CDR1 SQVTM, CDR2 ANQGSEA. Deletions cut 4 bases from V and 1 base from J, with 8 bases between. This CDR3 is built from 12 residues. This chain's CDR3 is CSVVGGSYEQYF. The DNA of the CDR3 is TGCAGCGTTGTGGGGGGATCCTACGAGCAGTACTTC.

This chain uses TRBV7-9 with TRBJ2-5, with a weak D call TRBD1 (5 bases). The CDR3 runs to 13 residues. V lost 5 bases and J lost 2, with 9 bases in between. The V gene's germline CDR1 is SEHNR and CDR2 FQNEAQ (reference sequence). The CDR3 here is CASSRDRQETQYF. CDR3 DNA: TGTGCCAGCAGCCGAGACAGACAAGAGACCCAGTACTTC. The full variable domain, rest sourced from reference TRBV7-9 and TRBJ2-5, is DTGVSQNPRHKITKRGQNVTFRCDPISEHNRLYWYRQTLGQGPEFLTYFQNEAQLEKSRLLSDRFSAERPKGSFSTLEIQRTEQGDSAMYLCASSRDRQETQYFGPGTRLLVL.

The chain is built from TRBV5-1 and TRBJ2-1; D is perhaps TRBD1 or TRBD2 (5 bases each). Germline values: CDR1 SGHRS, CDR2 YFSETQ. This CDR3 spans 13 amino acids. The V and J ends lost 5 bases and 10 bases respectively, with 16 bases between them. The CDR3 nucleotides are TGCGCCAGCAGGCGAGCCGGGACGGAAGAGCAGTTCTTC. This gives the protein CASRRAGTEEQFF.

The V and J genes are TRBV5-1 and TRBJ1-2; TRBD1 aligns across 10 bases. Germline CDR1 is SGHRS and CDR2 is YFSETQ. This CDR3 has 15 amino acids. Trimming took 3 bases from V and 8 from J; bases not matched to a gene: 10. In DNA form, the CDR3 reads TGCGCCAGCAGCTCAAGACAGGGGGCTAATGTCGGCTACACCTTC. This codes for CASSSRQGANVGYTF.